These T cell receptor beta chains were read from a single sample in a study of T cells in Graves' hyperthyroidism and ophthalmopathy. TCRdb reanalysed the multiplex PCR reads using MiXCR and keeps one entry per CDR3 protein. Of under 350,000 distinct CDR3 sequences listed, over 20% are singletons. The specimen sequenced was blood. The receptors were sampled from a woman aged 45-59 years with Graves' hyperthyroidism. The CDR3 runs from the conserved cysteine through the conserved F or W. The order of the fields is V gene, D gene, clone size, J gene, CDR3 DNA, CDR3 protein. D genes are given only for firm matches. A clone size is listed for some rows: how often the clone was seen (once, few, many), or a class if it is expanded.

V gene: TRBV20-1; D gene: TRBD2; clone size: NA; J gene: TRBJ2-7; CDR3 DNA: TGCAGTGCCCCCGGGACTAGCGGGAGGGCCAAGTCCTACGAGCAGTACTTC; CDR3 protein: CSAPGTSGRAKSYEQYF
V gene: TRBV5-1; D gene: NA; clone size: few; J gene: TRBJ2-2; CDR3 DNA: TGCGCCAGCAGCTTGGGGTCCGAGATTAACACCGGGGAGCTGTTTTTT; CDR3 protein: CASSLGSEINTGELFF
V gene: TRBV3-1; D gene: NA; clone size: few; J gene: TRBJ1-2; CDR3 DNA: TGTGCCAGCAGCCAAGATATCGGTATGACAGTCTATGGCTACACCTTC; CDR3 protein: CASSQDIGMTVYGYTF
V gene: TRBV28; D gene: NA; clone size: many; J gene: TRBJ2-3; CDR3 DNA: TGTGCCAGCAGTTTGGTTGTGAGGGGGGCTAGGGAGAGCACAGATACGCAGTATTTT; CDR3 protein: CASSLVVRGARESTDTQYF
V gene: TRBV3-1; D gene: TRBD1; clone size: many; J gene: TRBJ1-5; CDR3 DNA: TGTGCCAGCAGCAAGGACAGGGCGGAAAATCAGCCCCAGCATTTT; CDR3 protein: CASSKDRAENQPQHF
V gene: TRBV11-1; D gene: NA; clone size: NA; J gene: TRBJ1-2; CDR3 DNA: TGTGCCAGCAGCGACAGGACTCCAGGATTGGGCTATGGCTACACCTTC; CDR3 protein: CASSDRTPGLGYGYTF
V gene: TRBV12-3/TRBV12-4; D gene: NA; clone size: many; J gene: TRBJ1-1; CDR3 DNA: TGTGCCACGGTTCCCCGGGGGGTGAACACTGAAGCTTTCTTT; CDR3 protein: CATVPRGVNTEAFF
V gene: TRBV2; D gene: NA; clone size: NA; J gene: TRBJ1-2; CDR3 DNA: TGTGCCAGCAGCGGTCTAAGGAACAGGGAATACTCGCCCTATGGCTACACCTTC; CDR3 protein: CASSGLRNREYSPYGYTF
V gene: TRBV2; D gene: NA; clone size: NA; J gene: TRBJ1-2; CDR3 DNA: TGTGCCAGCAGGGAGGGGCAGGCTGGCTACACCTTC; CDR3 protein: CASREGQAGYTF
V gene: TRBV6-1; D gene: NA; clone size: many; J gene: TRBJ2-7; CDR3 DNA: TGTGCCAGCAGTGAACAGGGCCGCGAGCAGTACTTC; CDR3 protein: CASSEQGREQYF